This TCR beta chain comes out of a study of identical twins. Points from the study as a whole: Less excess twin sharing appeared in beta out-of-frame sequences. Models predicted too little out-of-frame TCR alpha sharing in monozygotic twins.

Concerning this clonotype: Its antigen is as yet unknown.

There were only healthy Caucasians among the donors. TCRdb re-called the 5' RACE reads through MiXCR, storing one row per CDR3 protein. Here the sample spans about 550,000 distinct CDR3 sequences, 20% to 25% being singletons. V lost 3 bases and J 5 bases, leaving 13 bases between the germline ends. CDR3 length: 14 amino acids. The same data also contributed to another study, on yellow fever vaccine responses in identical twins.

The chain combines TRBV12-3 or TRBV12-4 with TRBJ1-1; unclear D gene. Source material: CD4+ T cells sorted from blood. The receptor's source is a woman aged 18-29 years in good health. DNA for the CDR3: TGTGCCAGCAGTTTGGTAAGGGAGAGGACTGAAGCTTTCTTT. Its translation: CASSLVRERTEAFF.